This T cell receptor (beta chain) was documented in a study of shared clonotypes between healthy human individuals. At the level of the study: The plates for each donor numbered three CD4 naive, three CD4 memory, two CD8 naive and one CD8 memory. General study findings and limits: The expectation was that sequencing depth would affect clonotype sharing among donors.

This CDR3 spans 14 amino acids. Trimming took off 7 bases at V and 0 bases at J, with 16 bases between the two ends. Germline V gene lookup returns CDR1 SQVTM and CDR2 ANQGSEA. A word on this clone: The antigen is undetermined. Other DNA sequences in this specimen translate into the identical CDR3.

The method was immunoSEQ multiplex PCR; TCRdb's version includes in-frame clones alone and lacks a portion of them. Of 900,000 to 1,200,000 clones in the sample, more than 75% are singletons; the top ten hold around 0.61%. What was sequenced was memory CD4+ T cells from PBMCs. Subset in this sample: CD45RA-negative fraction. The chain combines TRBV29-1 with TRBJ2-7, with D possibly being TRBD1 (6 bases). This clonotype originated in a man aged 18 to 30 in good health. Some clones in this sample may be carry-over from other donors' samples. CDR3 nucleotide sequence: TGCAGCGGGACCACAGGGTATCCCTCCTACGAGCAGTACTTC. Its translation: CSGTTGYPSYEQYF.